Each of the 12 T cell receptor beta chains below was sequenced from the same sample in a study of T cell clonotyping in hematopoietic cell transplantation. The method was immunoSEQ multiplex PCR; TCRdb's version includes in-frame clones alone and lacks a portion of them. The sample records about 16,000 clones, 70% to 90% being singletons. Specimen: peripheral blood mononuclear cells. Source of these receptors: a woman in her forties in good health. Some clones in this sample may be carry-over from other donors' samples.

This rearrangement joins TRBV5-4 to TRBJ1-4; TRBD1 might be the D (5 bases). Germline V gene lookup returns CDR1 SGHNT and CDR2 YYREEE (reference sequence). The CDR3 loop spans 15 amino acids. Trimming removed 0 bases at V and 8 bases at J, with 14 bases between. The CDR3 coding sequence is TGTGCCAGCAGCTTGGGTGATGGGCCAGGGGAAAAACTGTTTTTT. Protein product: CASSLGDGPGEKLFF.

V usage is TRBV19 and J usage is TRBJ2-5; TRBD1 matches at 8 bases. With 5 bases clipped from V and 4 bases from J, the junction kept 9 bases outside the gene matches. The CDR3 sequence is 15 residues long. CDR1 is LNHDA, CDR2 SQIVND, per germline (reference sequence). CDR3 residues: CASSLPTGTGETQYF. In DNA, the CDR3 is TGTGCCAGTAGTCTCCCAACCGGGACAGGAGAGACCCAGTACTTC.

This clone ranks as medium-sized. J is TRBJ1-5 and V is TRBV28, with D unresolved. The V end was cut by 3 bases, the J end by 0 bases, with 9 bases between. The CDR3 contains 15 residues. Germline V lookup: CDR1 MDHEN, CDR2 SYDVKM. The CDR3 nucleotides read TGTGCCAGCAGTTTTCCCGAGGATAGCAATCAGCCCCAGCATTTT. The encoded protein is CASSFPEDSNQPQHF. Full variable domain (remainder filled in from reference TRBV28 and TRBJ1-5): DVKVTQSSRYLVKRTGEKVFLECVQDMDHENMFWYRQDPGLGLRLIYFSYDVKMKEKGDIPEGYSVSREKKERFSLILESASTNQTSMYLCASSFPEDSNQPQHFGDGTRLSIL.

This chain links TRBV25-1 with TRBJ1-1; 10 positions agree with TRBD1. V was clipped by 6 bases and J by 4 bases; unmatched bases: 8. The CDR3 has 15 residues. Germline V gene lookup returns CDR1 MGHDK and CDR2 SYGVNS. The CDR3 DNA reads as TGTGCCAGCAGACCCGGGACAGGGGATTCCACTGAAGCTTTCTTT. Its translation is CASRPGTGDSTEAFF.

Within the sample, this clone is large. This sequence joins TRBV4-1 and TRBJ1-6; TRBD1 matches 7 bases. This CDR3 contains 15 residues. Germline CDR1 MGHRA, CDR2 YSYEKL. V was clipped by 3 bases and J by 4 bases; unmatched bases: 3. The CDR3 protein is CASSQPGQYNSPLHF. DNA for the CDR3: TGCGCCAGCAGCCAGCCGGGACAGTATAATTCACCCCTCCACTTT.

In this sample, this clone turned up a few times. The CDR3, as DNA: TGTGCCAGCAGCTCCACAGGGGGGGACATTCAGTACTTC. Translated, it gives CASSSTGGDIQYF. V and J are TRBV7-2 and TRBJ2-4; perhaps TRBD1 as D (8 bases). Germline assignment: CDR1 SGHTA and CDR2 FQGNSA. There are 13 residues in the CDR3. Between the trimmed V and J ends, which lost 4 bases and 8 bases, there was a span of 12 bases.

This clone is labeled as medium-sized (0.01 to 0.1%). V gene TRBV27 combines with J gene TRBJ2-7; D gene unclear. V gave up 0 bases and J gave up 1 base, with 7 bases separating them. The CDR3 consists of 14 residues. Germline CDR1 MNHEY, CDR2 SMNVEV (reference sequence). CDR3 protein: CASSLSSRSYEQYF. In DNA form, the CDR3 reads TGTGCCAGCAGTTTATCGTCCAGATCCTACGAGCAGTACTTC.

Only one count was recorded for this clone. The genes are TRBV6-6 and TRBJ2-2; no definite D call. The V end lost 0 bases, the J end lost 3 bases, and 8 bases lay between the germline ends. This CDR3 spans 15 amino acids. Germline V gene sequence: CDR1 MNHNY, CDR2 SVGAGI (reference sequence). The CDR3 DNA reads as TGTGCCAGCAGTTACTCGAGGTGGGACACCGGGGAGCTGTTTTTT. This translates into CASSYSRWDTGELFF.

CDR3 amino acids: CASLGTGGTSNQPQHF. The CDR3 DNA is TGTGCCAGCTTAGGGACAGGGGGAACGAGCAATCAGCCCCAGCATTTT. The V gene is TRBV28, the J gene TRBJ1-5; 11 bases line up with TRBD1. The CDR3 is made up of 16 amino acids. The junction had 7 bases not matched to a gene; V was cut back by 8 bases and J by 1 base. In germline, CDR1 is MDHEN, CDR2 SYDVKM.

V gene TRBV30 combines with J gene TRBJ1-2, with 7 positions matching TRBD1. V shed 2 bases, J shed 7 bases, and the junction held 10 bases outside the gene matches. From germline, CDR1 is GTSNPN and CDR2 SVGIG (reference sequence). This CDR3 comprises 14 residues. The CDR3 DNA reads as TGTGCCTGGAGTAGCCGGGACAGAATGGGTGGCTACACCTTC. Amino acids: CAWSSRDRMGGYTF.

This clone was recorded a few times. V gene TRBV4-1 combines with J gene TRBJ1-1; 8 nucleotides line up with TRBD1. The CDR3 loop spans 15 amino acids. The V gene's germline CDR1 is MGHRA and CDR2 YSYEKL. The junction had 9 bases not matched to a gene; V was cut back by 4 bases and J by 5 bases. CDR3 sequence (DNA): TGCGCCAGCAGCCCCACCCGACAGGGGCCTACTGAAGCTTTCTTT. It translates to CASSPTRQGPTEAFF.

To note about this clone: The junction departs from germline at one end; a sequencing error may be responsible. Additional DNA sequences in this sample encode the identical CDR3. V gene TRBV28 combines with J gene TRBJ1-1, with D perhaps matching TRBD1 (5 bases). The CDR3 covers 16 residues. Germline CDR1 reads MDHEN; CDR2 reads SYDVKM. The CDR3 is CASSFGRGLPHTEAFF. The CDR3 bases are TGTGCCAGCAGTTTCGGTCGGGGGTTACCTCACACTGAAGCCTTCTTT.